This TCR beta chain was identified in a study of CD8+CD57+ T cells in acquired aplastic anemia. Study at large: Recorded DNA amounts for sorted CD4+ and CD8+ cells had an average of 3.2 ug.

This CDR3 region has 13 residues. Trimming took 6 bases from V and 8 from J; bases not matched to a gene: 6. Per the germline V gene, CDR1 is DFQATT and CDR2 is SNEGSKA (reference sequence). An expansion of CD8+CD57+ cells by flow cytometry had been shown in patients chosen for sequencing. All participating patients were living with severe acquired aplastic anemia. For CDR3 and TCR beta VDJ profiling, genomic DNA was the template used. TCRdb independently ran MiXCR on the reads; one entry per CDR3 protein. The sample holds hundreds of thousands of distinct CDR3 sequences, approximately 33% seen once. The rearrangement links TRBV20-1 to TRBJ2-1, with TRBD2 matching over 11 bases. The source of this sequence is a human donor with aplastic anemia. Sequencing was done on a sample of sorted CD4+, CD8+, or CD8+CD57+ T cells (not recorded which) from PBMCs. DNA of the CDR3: TGCAGTGCCGCGGGACTAGCGGTCCATGAGCAGTTCTTC. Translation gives CSAAGLAVHEQFF.